The clone carrying this T cell receptor beta chain occurred a few times. Its antigen is unknown. The CDR3 runs 13 residues. Germline loops: CDR1 MDHEN, CDR2 SYDVKM. V lost 5 bases and J lost 8, with 14 bases in between. This sample was taken from a study of radiotherapy plus CTLA-4 blockade in lung cancer. Points from the study as a whole: Expansion of tumor-derived TCR clones was observed in blood after radiotherapy plus ipilimumab.

Method: immunoSEQ multiplex PCR; TCRdb's copy keeps in-frame clones and lacks some. The sample comprises about 88,000 clones, 55% to 75% of which are singletons, and about 14% rests with the top ten. This TCR derives from a human donor with non-small cell lung cancer that progressed on radiotherapy plus ipilimumab. Material: peripheral blood, obtained from a patient treated with radiotherapy plus ipilimumab. This rearrangement joins TRBV28 to TRBJ2-3; D is unclear. In DNA, the CDR3 is TGTGCCAGCAGTCCAACGTTACCCCGTACGCAGTATTTT. Protein sequence: CASSPTLPRTQYF.